This T cell receptor beta chain was documented in a study of cytotoxic CD8 clonotypes in ibrutinib-treated CLL. Study findings and constraints: Clonality was higher at baseline than in age-matched healthy donors and tracked circulating CD8+ T-cell counts.

A word on this clone: Its specificity is unknown.

As input for TCR beta libraries, around 2.1 micrograms of genomic DNA came from cryopreserved PBMCs. V gave up 6 bases and J gave up 3 bases; unmatched junction bases: 2. The CDR3 extends over 13 amino acids. Germline CDR1 and CDR2: GTSNPN and SVGIG (reference sequence). Depth targeted 1 in 200,000 to 1 in 1 million T cells, averaging approximately 9.3x coverage per clonotype. Clones were read by immunoSEQ multiplex PCR, and TCRdb kept only the in-frame ones, dropping some. The data show tens of thousands of clones, with over 55% seen just once and 45% to 65% held by the top ten. Sequencing was performed on PBMCs, taken after 24 months of ibrutinib treatment. The TCR originated in a human donor with chronic lymphocytic leukemia. The genes are TRBV30 and TRBJ1-3; 10 bases fit TRBD1. The CDR3 DNA is TGTGCCTGTGACAGGGGGCTTGGAAACACCATATATTTT. Protein: CACDRGLGNTIYF.